The 11 T cell receptor beta chains below all came from one sample that was sequenced in a study of persistence of HIV-infected CD4 T cells. The libraries were made with immunoSEQ version 4 in survey mode. Generated by immunoSEQ multiplex PCR, the TCRdb table keeps only in-frame clones and is missing some. Of tens of thousands of clones listed, under 85% are singletons. Lysates of CMV-infected fibroblasts at approximately 9.6 ug/mL stimulated these cells. CD40L-negative CD69-negative CD45RO-high memory CD4+ T cells were sorted as populations depleted of antigen-responding cells. Their recognized antigens are unknown. The sample consisted of CD4+ T cells sorted from PBMCs after roughly 17-hour stimulation, taken from a patient who received antiretroviral therapy. All receptors come from an adult man with HIV who was CMV-seropositive.

The chain combines TRBV20-1 with TRBJ2-3, with TRBD2 matching over 9 bases. V dropped 3 bases and J dropped 4; count of bases not matched to a gene: 8. The CDR3 spans 15 residues. CDR1 and CDR2 from the germline V gene are DFQATT and SNEGSKA (reference sequence). The CDR3 sequence is CSASYSGGRADTQYF. As DNA, the CDR3 is TGCAGTGCTAGTTATAGCGGGGGCCGGGCAGATACGCAGTATTTT.

This clone was counted only a few times. The chain uses TRBV29-1 and TRBJ1-1; D unresolved. Trimming removed 6 bases at V and 1 base at J, with 6 bases between. This CDR3 has 11 amino acids. Germline V gene data show CDR1 as SQVTM and CDR2 as ANQGSEA. The CDR3: CSVTPNTEAFF. CDR3 nucleotides: TGCAGCGTCACACCGAACACTGAAGCTTTCTTT. Drawing the rest from reference TRBV29-1 and TRBJ1-1, the complete variable domain is SAVISQKPSRDICQRGTSLTIQCQVDSQVTMMFWYRQQPGQSLTLIATANQGSEATYESGFVIDKFPISRPNLTFSTLTVSNMSPEDSSIYLCSVTPNTEAFFGQGTRLTVV.

The rearrangement links TRBV18 to TRBJ2-6; D remains ambiguous. Germline V gene data show CDR1 as KGHSH and CDR2 as LQKENI. The V end lost 2 bases, the J end lost 0 bases, and 2 bases lay between the germline ends. The CDR3 totals 14 residues. The CDR3 DNA reads TGTGCCAGCTCACCAAACTCTGGGGCCAACGTCCTGACTTTC. This translates into CASSPNSGANVLTF. The whole variable domain, filled in from reference TRBV18 and TRBJ2-6, reads NAGVMQNPRHLVRRRGQEARLRCSPMKGHSHVYWYRQLPEEGLKFMVYLQKENIIDESGMPKERFSAEFPKEGPSILRIQQVVRGDSAAYFCASSPNSGANVLTFGAGSRLTVL.

This chain links TRBV5-1 with TRBJ2-5; no reliable D call. Germline CDR1 reads SGHRS; CDR2 reads YFSETQ. V lost 4 bases, J lost 4 bases, and 8 bases lay in between. The CDR3 extends over 12 amino acids. The CDR3: CASSERRETQYF. DNA of the CDR3: TGCGCCAGCAGCGAGCGCAGAGAGACCCAGTACTTC.

This chain joins TRBV5-5 and TRBJ2-2; 8 positions agree with TRBD1. Germline CDR1 is SGHKS and CDR2 is YYEKEE (reference sequence). Trimming removed 4 bases from V and 7 bases from J; junction bases left unmatched: 3. This CDR3 contains 13 residues. In DNA form, the CDR3 reads TGTGCCAGCAGCCGACAGGGGCTCGGGGAGCTGTTTTTT. Its translation: CASSRQGLGELFF.

The CDR3 reads CATAGVGLVDSNQPQHF. The CDR3 region has the DNA TGTGCCACCGCAGGTGTTGGGTTGGTTGATAGCAATCAGCCCCAGCATTTT. V usage is TRBV10-3 and J usage is TRBJ1-5; D is unclear. Looked up from germline, CDR1 is ENHRY and CDR2 is SYGVKD. With 10 bases removed from V and 0 bases from J, the gap between germline ends came to 22 bases. This CDR3 spans 17 amino acids.

The rearrangement links TRBV3-1 (or the pseudogene TRBV3-2) to TRBJ1-1, with 7 bases matching TRBD1. V dropped 4 bases and J dropped 5; count of bases not matched to a gene: 19. CDR1 is LGHDT, CDR2 YNNKEL, per germline (reference sequence). The CDR3 is 18 amino acids. CDR3 coding DNA: TGTGCCAGCAGCCGACCAGGTTGGGAGGGGGCAGTGAGTACTGAAGCTTTCTTT. Protein sequence: CASSRPGWEGAVSTEAFF.

The chain combines TRBV7-2 with TRBJ2-1; 16 bases map to TRBD2. Losses at the gene ends were 5 bases for V and 10 bases for J; bases not matched to a gene: 14. Germline CDR1 SGHTA, CDR2 FQGNSA. The length of the CDR3 is 18 residues. As DNA, the CDR3 is TGTGCCAGCAGCCTCGACCGTCCGGGACTAGCGGGAGGGGGCGAGCAGTTCTTC. This translates into CASSLDRPGLAGGGEQFF.

In its sample, this clone was seen a few times. This rearrangement joins TRBV5-1 to TRBJ1-1; tentatively, D is TRBD1 (5 bases). Trimming removed 4 bases at V and 3 bases at J, with 16 bases between. The CDR3 consists of 15 residues. The germline V gene encodes CDR1 SGHRS and CDR2 YFSETQ. CDR3 sequence (DNA): TGCGCCAGCAGCATCCCCGGGCAGGGTGACACTGAAGCTTTCTTT. Translation: CASSIPGQGDTEAFF.

The V call is TRBV2, the J call TRBJ2-5; 8 nucleotides match TRBD2. Trimming took 0 bases from V and 4 from J; bases not matched to a gene: 7. The CDR3 consists of 16 residues. Germline V gene lookup returns CDR1 SNHLY and CDR2 FYNNEI. CDR3 sequence reads: CASSEARSGGGETQYF. In nucleotides, the CDR3 is TGTGCCAGCAGTGAAGCGAGGAGCGGGGGAGGAGAGACCCAGTACTTC. The variable domain in full, with the rest retrieved from reference TRBV2 and TRBJ2-5, is EPEVTQTPSHQVTQMGQEVILRCVPISNHLYFYWYRQILGQKVEFLVSFYNNEISEKSEIFDDQFSVERPDGSNFTLKIRSTKLEDSAMYFCASSEARSGGGETQYFGPGTRLLVL.

J is TRBJ2-4 and V is TRBV2; 7 positions match TRBD1. V lost 6 bases, J lost 13 bases, and 9 bases stayed unmatched. Germline V gives CDR1 SNHLY, CDR2 FYNNEI. The CDR3 has 12 residues. CDR3 DNA: TGTGCCAGCAGGAAGGGGGCAGGGAGACAGTACTTC. It is translated as CASRKGAGRQYF.